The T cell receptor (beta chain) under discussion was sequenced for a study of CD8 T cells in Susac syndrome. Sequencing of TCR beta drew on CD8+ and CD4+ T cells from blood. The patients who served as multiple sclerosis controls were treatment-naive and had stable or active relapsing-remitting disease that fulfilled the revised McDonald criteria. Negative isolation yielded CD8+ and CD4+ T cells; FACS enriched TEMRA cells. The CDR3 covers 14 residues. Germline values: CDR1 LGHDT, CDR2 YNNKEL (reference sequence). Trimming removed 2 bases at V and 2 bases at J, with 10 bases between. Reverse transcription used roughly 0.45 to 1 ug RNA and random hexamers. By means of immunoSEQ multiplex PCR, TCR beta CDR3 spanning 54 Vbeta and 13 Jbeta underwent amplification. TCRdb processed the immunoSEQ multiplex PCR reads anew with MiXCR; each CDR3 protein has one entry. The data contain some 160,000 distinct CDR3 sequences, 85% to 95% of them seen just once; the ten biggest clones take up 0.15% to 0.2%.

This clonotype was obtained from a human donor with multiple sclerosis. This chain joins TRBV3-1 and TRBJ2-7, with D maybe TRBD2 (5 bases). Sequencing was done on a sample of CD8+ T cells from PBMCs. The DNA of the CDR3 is TGTGCCAGCAGCCAATCCAGCGGAGCCTACGAGCAGTACTTC. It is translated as CASSQSSGAYEQYF.